These T cell receptor beta chains were read from a single sample in a study of T cells in Graves' hyperthyroidism and ophthalmopathy. TCRdb reanalysed the multiplex PCR reads using MiXCR and keeps one entry per CDR3 protein. The table lists about 640,000 distinct CDR3 sequences, 20% to 25% of them singletons. Sequenced: blood. Every receptor here comes from a man aged 25 to 40 with Graves' ophthalmopathy. Each CDR3 is given without its conserved first and last residue. A D gene is named only where the DNA matches it firmly.

d_call | v_call | cdr3_aa
NA | TRBV2 | ASRQESYEQY
NA | TRBV29-1 | SVDQYTEAF
TRBD1 | TRBV3-1 | ASSPFRDRVFGTEAF
TRBD1 | TRBV7-2 | ASSTRTGAGANVLT
NA | TRBV29-1 | SVGHRVLQETQY
NA | TRBV30 | AWSGGDGPYEQY
TRBD2 | TRBV12-3/TRBV12-4 | ASGGGSWFENTDTQY
NA | TRBV20-1 | SARIGSSGNTIY
TRBD2 | TRBV7-3 | ASSLTSGRAETQY
NA | TRBV20-1 | SSRTEVYNEQF
TRBD2 | TRBV30 | AWIASGRQETQY
NA | TRBV14 | ASSQDQPRGRQY
NA | TRBV5-1 | ASSLNPGTGANVLT
TRBD2 | TRBV6-1 | ASSEGQGGSGGSTDTQY
NA | TRBV15 | ATSTLRNEQF
NA | TRBV28 | ASSPFNQPQH
NA | TRBV5-5 | ASSLRWVRGHEQY
TRBD2 | TRBV30 | AWSVAYWVASGRNDEQF
NA | TRBV6-2/TRBV6-3 | ASSRDGKPGNTIY
NA | TRBV28 | ASSFRGGLLFEQY
NA | TRBV28 | ASSPSPGSYEQY
TRBD2 | TRBV12-3/TRBV12-4 | ASSVAGGVSYNEQF
NA | TRBV5-1 | ASSLETRTEQY
NA | TRBV2 | ASIQESYEQY
NA | TRBV18 | ASSPRGGTGETQY
NA | TRBV5-5 | ASSLDIGNYGYT
TRBD2 | TRBV29-1 | SVSSGSNEQF
TRBD1 | TRBV29-1 | SVAYQGPRGRTEAF
NA | TRBV10-3 | AISENAGSTDTQY
TRBD2 | TRBV5-1 | ASSFKAGGSDTQY
NA | TRBV9 | ASSVLAEHRGEQY
NA | TRBV10-3 | AISEWDTSNQPQH
TRBD2 | TRBV7-2 | ASSLTPPGTSGGSTDTQY
NA | TRBV11-2 | ASSLEPGRYSPLH
TRBD2 | TRBV7-3 | ASSSGTSGTHEQY
TRBD1 | TRBV7-2 | ASSALGQDRRQY